The 10 T cell receptor beta chains below all came from one sample that was sequenced in a study of human T cells and chemical hapten exposure. TCRdb recomputed calls from the RACE reads with MiXCR, one row per CDR3 protein. The sample yields tens of thousands of distinct CDR3 sequences, 10% seen once. As for time point: pre-sensitization, week 0. Treatment meaning: therapeutic diphenylcyclopropenone sensitization with weekly scalp DPC. Total RNA came from unfractionated whole blood. This specimen consisted of whole blood, obtained in connection with sensitization to the hapten diphenylcyclopropenone (DPC). The origin of the receptors is a man in his fifties or sixties with alopecia areata. Some clones in this sample may be carry-over from other donors' samples.

The chain has TRBV7-9 and TRBJ2-7; 9 nucleotides align to TRBD2. This CDR3 spans 14 amino acids. J lost 2 bases, V lost 5 bases, and 4 bases had no gene match. Looked up from germline, CDR1 is SEHNR and CDR2 is FQNEAQ (reference sequence). CDR3 DNA: TGTGCCAGCAGCCTCTCTAGCGGGGCCTACGAGCAGTACTTC. It specifies CASSLSSGAYEQYF. The whole variable domain, filled in from reference TRBV7-9 and TRBJ2-7, reads DTGVSQNPRHKITKRGQNVTFRCDPISEHNRLYWYRQTLGQGPEFLTYFQNEAQLEKSRLLSDRFSAERPKGSFSTLEIQRTEQGDSAMYLCASSLSSGAYEQYFGPGTRLTVT.

The chain combines TRBV11-3 with TRBJ2-7, with 7 nucleotides matching TRBD1. Germline V gives CDR1 SGHNT, CDR2 YENEEA. The junction had 3 bases not matched to a gene; V was cut back by 5 bases and J by 5 bases. This CDR3 region has 12 residues. In DNA, the CDR3 is TGTGCCAGCAGCAACGACAGGGACGAGCAGTACTTC. Its translation: CASSNDRDEQYF.

This clonotype was picked up a small number of times. The V call is TRBV7-2, the J call TRBJ2-5, with D perhaps being TRBD1 or TRBD2 (6 bases each). The ends were cut back, 7 bases at V and 4 bases at J, with 22 bases in the middle. The CDR3 runs to 16 residues. The germline CDR1 and CDR2 sequences are SGHTA and FQGNSA. The CDR3 sequence is CASTRVGGRLPETQYF. The CDR3 DNA follows: TGTGCCAGCACCAGAGTTGGGGGGCGCTTACCAGAGACCCAGTACTTC.

In its sample, this clonotype was seen many times. The rearrangement links TRBV18 to TRBJ1-4; 7 bases are shared with TRBD1. The trim removed 2 bases at V and 8 bases at J, leaving 5 bases unmatched. The germline gives CDR1 KGHSH, CDR2 LQKENI. This CDR3 is 14 amino acids long. The CDR3 DNA follows: TGTGCCAGCTCACCAAGGGACAGTGCCGAAAAACTGTTTTTT. Translation: CASSPRDSAEKLFF.

This clonotype was seen a few times. V is TRBV12-3 or TRBV12-4 and J is TRBJ2-2; D gene unclear. The CDR3 consists of 14 residues. Trimming removed 2 bases at V and 5 bases at J, with 9 bases between. CDR3 protein: CASSLYRVTGELFF. The CDR3 DNA reads TGTGCCAGCAGTTTATATAGGGTTACCGGGGAGCTGTTTTTT.

This chain uses TRBV11-2 with TRBJ2-7; D may be TRBD1 or TRBD2 (6 bases each). Trimming removed 7 bases at V and 6 bases at J, with 19 bases between. CDR3 length: 14 residues. Germline V gene lookup returns CDR1 SGHAT and CDR2 FQNNGV. The CDR3 loop reads CASIPSRGGREQYF. The DNA for the CDR3 is TGTGCCAGCATCCCGAGCAGGGGAGGACGCGAGCAGTACTTC.

This clonotype was seen many times. The chain combines TRBV4-3 with TRBJ2-1, with 12 bases that match TRBD2. J was trimmed by 7 bases and V by 1 base; bases with no gene match: 2. Germline V gene data show CDR1 as LGHNA and CDR2 as YSLEER. CDR3 length: 15 amino acids. CDR3 sequence reads: CASSQGLAGGNEQFF. The CDR3 DNA sequence: TGCGCCAGCAGCCAAGGGCTAGCGGGAGGGAATGAGCAGTTCTTC.

This clonotype was detected a few times. The chain combines TRBV5-1 with TRBJ1-1, with a tentative D call TRBD1 (5 bases). CDR3 size: 14 residues. The ends were cut back, 3 bases at V and 5 bases at J, with 14 bases in the middle. Germline CDR1 SGHRS, CDR2 YFSETQ. CDR3 sequence reads: CASSSRVDRTEAFF. CDR3 bases: TGCGCCAGCAGCTCCAGGGTAGATAGGACTGAAGCTTTCTTT.

In this sample, this clonotype turned up many times. The chain uses TRBV9 and TRBJ2-3, with D uncertain. V lost 0 bases and J lost 2, with 7 bases in between. Looked up from germline, CDR1 is SGDLS and CDR2 is YYNGEE. CDR3 length equals 14 residues. The CDR3 sequence: CASSVGGVTDTQYF. The CDR3 DNA is TGTGCCAGCAGCGTAGGCGGCGTCACAGATACGCAGTATTTT.

This clonotype was observed at least ten times. As DNA, the CDR3 is TGTGCCAGTAGTATATTGACAGGGGGCGTCACCGGGGAGCTGTTTTTT. It yields the protein CASSILTGGVTGELFF. This rearrangement joins TRBV19 to TRBJ2-2, with 10 bases fitting TRBD1. CDR3 length: 16 residues. The junction had 4 bases not matched to a gene; V was cut back by 2 bases and J by 4 bases. CDR1 and CDR2 (germline): LNHDA, SQIVND (reference sequence).